These 28 T cell receptor beta chains originate from one sample sequenced in a study of cytomegalovirus exposure and HLA in healthy donors. Vbeta (60) and Jbeta (13) primers were used in the PCR. Profiled with immunoSEQ multiplex PCR; TCRdb holds only in-frame clones, not every one. The sample yields some 190,000 clones, roughly 82% seen once. The sample was PBMCs. The receptors stem from a man aged 40-55 years in good health and CMV-seronegative.

V gene TRBV11-3 combines with J gene TRBJ2-7; 10 nucleotides match TRBD2. Germline CDR1 and CDR2: SGHNT and YENEEA. V lost 4 bases, J lost 1 base, and 16 bases stayed unmatched. The CDR3 has 19 residues. The CDR3: CASSSSRELAGALSYEQYF. The CDR3 region has the DNA TGTGCCAGCAGCTCTAGCCGGGAGCTAGCGGGGGCCTTGTCCTACGAGCAGTACTTC.

This clone was observed a few times. This chain links TRBV28 with TRBJ2-7; 7 positions match TRBD1. The CDR3 loop spans 13 amino acids. V gave up 4 bases and J gave up 6 bases; unmatched junction bases: 6. Germline CDR1 and CDR2: MDHEN and SYDVKM. The CDR3 coding sequence is TGTGCCAGCAGTTACGGACAGGCCTCCGAGCAGTACTTC. Its translation is CASSYGQASEQYF.

J is TRBJ1-1 and V is TRBV19; D possibly corresponds to TRBD1 (5 bases). The germline V gene has CDR1 LNHDA and CDR2 SQIVND (reference sequence). The V end was cut by 6 bases, the J end by 0 bases, with 11 bases between. The CDR3 has 14 amino acids. The CDR3, as DNA: TGTGCCAGTAGGGGGGGAGTTATGAACACTGAAGCTTTCTTT. It yields the protein CASRGGVMNTEAFF.

The rearrangement links TRBV6-5 to TRBJ1-1; possibly TRBD1 for D (5 bases). The CDR3 length is 13 residues. Trimming took off 2 bases at V and 4 bases at J, with 8 bases between the two ends. CDR1 and CDR2 (germline): MNHEY, SVGAGI. CDR3: CASSYRGGTEAFF. The CDR3 DNA is TGTGCCAGCAGTTACCGGGGGGGCACTGAAGCTTTCTTT.

This clone was picked up a small number of times. The chain links TRBV7-2 to TRBJ2-7, with D perhaps matching TRBD2 (6 bases). CDR1 and CDR2 from the germline V gene are SGHTA and FQGNSA. Trimming shortened V by 5 bases and J by 2 bases, and 13 bases separated the two germline ends. The CDR3 runs to 14 residues. The CDR3 is CASSRGLQTYEQYF. The CDR3 DNA follows: TGTGCCAGCAGCCGGGGACTGCAAACCTACGAGCAGTACTTC.

The rearrangement joins TRBV4-2 to TRBJ2-2, with a tentative D call TRBD1 (5 bases). CDR3 length: 18 residues. Germline CDR1 and CDR2: LGHNA and YNFKEQ. The ends were cut back, 1 base at V and 2 bases at J, with 17 bases in the middle. The CDR3 reads CASSQGLTGHRNTGELFF. CDR3 bases: TGTGCCAGCAGCCAAGGACTCACAGGACACCGAAACACCGGGGAGCTGTTTTTT.

Written as DNA, the CDR3 is TGTGCCAGCAGACGGACAGGGGGTAATTCACCCCTCCACTTT. Amino acid sequence: CASRRTGGNSPLHF. The V call is TRBV27, the J call TRBJ1-6; 10 nucleotides align to TRBD1. Trimming took 6 bases from V and 6 from J; bases not matched to a gene: 2. CDR3 length: 14 residues. Germline V gene data show CDR1 as MNHEY and CDR2 as SMNVEV (reference sequence).

V is TRBV15 and J is TRBJ1-4, with TRBD1 matching 7 bases. Germline V lookup: CDR1 LNHNV, CDR2 YYDKDF (reference sequence). V dropped 7 bases and J dropped 7; count of bases not matched to a gene: 9. CDR3 length equals 14 residues. The CDR3: CATTRGTEGEKLFF. The CDR3 DNA is TGTGCCACCACCCGGGGGACAGAGGGTGAAAAACTGTTTTTT.

The chain couples TRBV30 to TRBJ2-5; D remains unclear. The CDR3 is made up of 11 amino acids. Trimming shortened V by 2 bases and J by 5 bases, and 6 bases separated the two germline ends. Per germline, CDR1 GTSNPN and CDR2 SVGIG (reference sequence). CDR3 nucleotides: TGTGCCTGGAGTTCCATGGAGACCCAGTACTTC. It specifies CAWSSMETQYF.

The genes are TRBV18 and TRBJ1-2, with TRBD1 as a possible D gene (6 bases). Germline CDR1 reads KGHSH; CDR2 reads LQKENI. CDR3 length: 16 residues. The V end lost 2 bases, the J end lost 0 bases, and 13 bases lay between the germline ends. CDR3 in amino acids: CASSPIRDNPNYGYTF. CDR3 coding DNA: TGTGCCAGCTCACCAATCCGGGACAACCCTAACTATGGCTACACCTTC.

The chain combines TRBV27 with TRBJ2-7; D gene uncertain. This CDR3 has 11 residues. Germline V lookup: CDR1 MNHEY, CDR2 SMNVEV (reference sequence). V was pared by 4 bases and J by 3 bases, with 4 bases between. CDR3 nucleotide sequence: TGTGCCAGCAGTTCACACTACGAGCAGTACTTC. Translating it yields CASSSHYEQYF.

This chain connects TRBV7-6 to TRBJ2-1; D is possibly TRBD2 (5 bases). Trimming stripped 3 bases from V and 5 bases from J, with 17 bases between. This CDR3 is 16 amino acids long. The germline gives CDR1 SGHVS, CDR2 FNYEAQ. The DNA for the CDR3 is TGTGCCAGCAGCTTTTTGGTCATAGCCGGGGACAATGAGCAGTTCTTC. Translated, it gives CASSFLVIAGDNEQFF.

The J gene is TRBJ1-3, the V gene TRBV4-1; 9 nucleotides align to TRBD1. From germline, CDR1 is MGHRA and CDR2 YSYEKL. The trim removed 4 bases at V and 4 bases at J, leaving 5 bases unmatched. The CDR3 runs to 15 residues. The CDR3 region is CASSLGGQGGNTIYF. CDR3 sequence (DNA): TGCGCCAGCAGCCTCGGGGGACAGGGAGGAAACACCATATATTTT.

This rearrangement joins TRBV18 to TRBJ2-7; 7 bases are shared with TRBD1. This CDR3 region has 13 residues. Germline values: CDR1 KGHSH, CDR2 LQKENI. The ends lost 6 bases at V and 5 bases at J; junction bases unmatched: 7. Here the CDR3 DNA reads TGTGCCAGCTCTCCGACAGGGTTCGACGAGCAGTACTTC. Its translation: CASSPTGFDEQYF.

V usage is TRBV2 and J usage is TRBJ2-2; D remains unclear. V was pared by 2 bases and J by 0 bases, with 7 bases between. CDR1 is SNHLY and CDR2 is FYNNEI in the germline V gene. This CDR3 has 15 amino acids. CDR3 amino acids: CASSEQTPNTGELFF. CDR3 in DNA: TGTGCCAGCAGTGAACAGACTCCGAACACCGGGGAGCTGTTTTTT. Drawing the rest from reference TRBV2 and TRBJ2-2, the complete variable domain is EPEVTQTPSHQVTQMGQEVILRCVPISNHLYFYWYRQILGQKVEFLVSFYNNEISEKSEIFDDQFSVERPDGSNFTLKIRSTKLEDSAMYFCASSEQTPNTGELFFGEGSRLTVL.

The chain recombines TRBV28 with TRBJ1-1, with D possibly matching TRBD1 (6 bases). This CDR3 contains 14 residues. CDR1 MDHEN and CDR2 SYDVKM come from the germline V gene. The germline V and J ends were trimmed by 5 bases and 1 base, with 11 bases remaining between them. The CDR3 here is CASSLPTGNTEAFF. Here the CDR3 DNA reads TGTGCCAGCAGTCTACCGACAGGGAACACTGAAGCTTTCTTT.

V and J are TRBV6-1 and TRBJ2-7; TRBD1 matches at 7 bases. The CDR3 runs 16 residues. The V gene's germline CDR1 is MNHNS and CDR2 SASEGT. V lost 3 bases, J lost 3 bases, and 11 bases stayed unmatched. CDR3 DNA sequence: TGTGCCAGCAGTGACACCGGGACAGCCCTCCTCTACGAGCAGTACTTC. This translates into CASSDTGTALLYEQYF.

The count of this clone is one. V usage is TRBV28 and J usage is TRBJ1-1; TRBD1 agrees at 8 bases. J lost 11 bases, V lost 6 bases, and 8 bases had no gene match. There are 12 residues in the CDR3. Germline V CDR1 and CDR2: MDHEN, SYDVKM. The CDR3 coding sequence is TGTGCCAGCAGCATTCCCCGACAGGGGGCTTTCTTT. Translated: CASSIPRQGAFF. Supplemented by reference TRBV28 and TRBJ1-1, the full variable domain reads DVKVTQSSRYLVKRTGEKVFLECVQDMDHENMFWYRQDPGLGLRLIYFSYDVKMKEKGDIPEGYSVSREKKERFSLILESASTNQTSMYLCASSIPRQGAFFGQGTRLTVV.

The chain links TRBV18 to TRBJ1-5; D remains unclear. This CDR3 region has 13 residues. Trimming removed 4 bases at V and 7 bases at J, with 11 bases between. Germline V gene sequence: CDR1 KGHSH, CDR2 LQKENI. CDR3 coding DNA: TGTGCCAGCTCACACGGAGGAGAGCAGCCCCAGCATTTT. Its translation: CASSHGGEQPQHF.

The gene calls are TRBV2 and TRBJ2-7, with D perhaps TRBD1 (6 bases). V was trimmed by 7 bases and J by 0 bases, leaving 10 bases between them. The CDR3 runs to 13 residues. The germline gives CDR1 SNHLY, CDR2 FYNNEI. CDR3 coding DNA: TGTGCCAGCAATACGGACAGCTCCTACGAGCAGTACTTC. Translating it yields CASNTDSSYEQYF. The full variable domain, with the rest looked up from reference TRBV2 and TRBJ2-7, is EPEVTQTPSHQVTQMGQEVILRCVPISNHLYFYWYRQILGQKVEFLVSFYNNEISEKSEIFDDQFSVERPDGSNFTLKIRSTKLEDSAMYFCASNTDSSYEQYFGPGTRLTVT.

The chain recombines TRBV18 with TRBJ1-1, with a weak D call TRBD1 (6 bases). From germline, CDR1 is KGHSH and CDR2 LQKENI. V lost 3 bases to trimming and J lost 0 bases, with 14 bases between them. The CDR3 loop spans 16 amino acids. The CDR3 region has the DNA TGTGCCAGCTCACCTTTGGACAGCCTGATGAACACTGAAGCTTTCTTT. Encoded protein: CASSPLDSLMNTEAFF.

CDR3 protein: CASSTGGIYEQYF. The CDR3 DNA is TGTGCCAGCAGTACAGGGGGGATCTACGAGCAGTACTTC. This rearrangement joins TRBV28 to TRBJ2-7, with 8 bases aligning to TRBD1. The CDR3 runs 13 residues. CDR1 is MDHEN and CDR2 is SYDVKM in the germline V gene. Trimming removed 5 bases from V and 3 bases from J; junction bases left unmatched: 3. The complete variable domain, with remaining parts taken from reference TRBV28 and TRBJ2-7, reads DVKVTQSSRYLVKRTGEKVFLECVQDMDHENMFWYRQDPGLGLRLIYFSYDVKMKEKGDIPEGYSVSREKKERFSLILESASTNQTSMYLCASSTGGIYEQYFGPGTRLTVT.

The chain combines TRBV7-8 with TRBJ1-2; no firm D call. The CDR3 consists of 14 residues. Per the germline V gene, CDR1 is SGHVS and CDR2 is FQNEAQ. The V and J ends lost 1 base and 6 bases respectively, with 12 bases between them. The CDR3 region is CASSLVGQEDGYTF. In nucleotides, the CDR3 is TGTGCCAGCAGCTTAGTAGGTCAGGAGGATGGCTACACCTTC.

This chain joins TRBV19 and TRBJ2-7; 9 bases are shared with TRBD2. With V trimmed by 7 bases and J by 6 bases, 13 bases remained unmatched. The length of the CDR3 is 15 residues. CDR1 is LNHDA and CDR2 is SQIVND in the germline V gene (reference sequence). This CDR3 reads CASMRPSGINPEQYF. The CDR3 DNA reads as TGTGCCAGTATGCGGCCTAGCGGGATAAACCCCGAGCAGTACTTC. Combining the CDR3 with reference TRBV19 and TRBJ2-7 gives the whole variable domain DGGITQSPKYLFRKEGQNVTLSCEQNLNHDAMYWYRQDPGQGLRLIYYSQIVNDFQKGDIAEGYSVSREKKESFPLTVTSAQKNPTAFYLCASMRPSGINPEQYFGPGTRLTVT.

Worth noting for this clone: The junction departs from the called germline gene at one end, perhaps through a read error. CDR3 coding DNA: TGTGCCAGCAGTACGTCCCTATCCCCGGGTAAGGCCTTC. Translated, it gives CASSTSLSPGKAF. This chain uses TRBV28 with TRBJ2-7, with no clear D. Germline V gives CDR1 MDHEN, CDR2 SYDVKM. The CDR3 is 13 amino acids.

V and J are TRBV30 and TRBJ1-3, with unresolved D. Germline loops: CDR1 GTSNPN, CDR2 SVGIG (reference sequence). Trimming left V 4 bases short and J 2 bases short, with 6 bases between. The CDR3 length is 12 residues. For the CDR3, the DNA is TGTGCCTGGACGGAGACTGGAAACACCATATATTTT. Its protein product is CAWTETGNTIYF.

This clone was picked up a small number of times. The V gene is TRBV15, the J gene TRBJ1-4; 7 bases agree with TRBD1. V lost 6 bases to trimming and J lost 4 bases; unmatched junction nucleotides: 11. This CDR3 is 16 amino acids long. The germline V gene encodes CDR1 LNHNV and CDR2 YYDKDF (reference sequence). CDR3 nucleotide sequence: TGTGCCACCAGTGGCCCTGGGACAGAGTTTAATGAAAAACTGTTTTTT. Its protein product is CATSGPGTEFNEKLFF.

This chain connects TRBV11-2 to TRBJ2-5, with 10 bases lining up with TRBD2. Per germline, CDR1 SGHAT and CDR2 FQNNGV. The CDR3 contains 15 residues. The V gene end was trimmed by 2 bases and the J gene end by 3 bases; junction bases not matched to a gene: 3. This CDR3 is CASSLLAGVEETQYF. The DNA for the CDR3 is TGTGCCAGCAGCTTACTAGCGGGGGTGGAAGAGACCCAGTACTTC.